Listed here are 11 T cell receptor beta chains from one sample, sequenced in a study of cytomegalovirus exposure and HLA in healthy donors. Clones were read by immunoSEQ multiplex PCR, and TCRdb kept only the in-frame ones, dropping some. Of roughly 310,000 clones listed, over 75% are singletons. Sample: PBMCs. All receptors come from a man between 25 and 39 years old in good health and CMV-seronegative.

The V call is TRBV18, the J call TRBJ1-1; 7 bases are a match to TRBD1. Germline V gives CDR1 KGHSH, CDR2 LQKENI. The CDR3 runs to 14 residues. Germline trimming cut 5 bases from V and 0 bases from J; bases unmatched to any gene: 3. CDR3 in DNA: TGTGCCAGCTCAAAAGACAGGGTGAACACTGAAGCTTTCTTT. Translation: CASSKDRVNTEAFF.

The chain carries TRBV7-9 and TRBJ2-7, with a possible D match to TRBD2 (7 bases). Germline loops: CDR1 SEHNR, CDR2 FQNEAQ (reference sequence). V was pared by 5 bases and J by 3 bases, with 17 bases between. The CDR3 totals 15 residues. As DNA, the CDR3 is TGTGCCAGCAGCCAAAGCGCGGGGGCCAACTACGAGCAGTACTTC. It codes for CASSQSAGANYEQYF.

The genes are TRBV6-1 and TRBJ1-1; D possibly corresponds to TRBD1 (5 bases). CDR1 MNHNS and CDR2 SASEGT come from the germline V gene. This CDR3 region has 17 residues. V was pared by 2 bases and J by 2 bases, with 18 bases between. The CDR3 sequence: CASSESPRQPSNTEAFF. The CDR3 nucleotides read TGTGCCAGCAGTGAATCTCCGAGACAGCCATCTAACACTGAAGCTTTCTTT.

This clone showed up just once. The chain has TRBV5-6 and TRBJ1-6; D remains unclear. The germline V gene encodes CDR1 SGHDT and CDR2 YYEEEE. This CDR3 spans 16 amino acids. V lost 2 bases, J lost 0 bases, and 9 bases lay in between. The CDR3 DNA sequence: TGTGCCAGCAGCTTCGAGGGAGACTCCTATAATTCACCCCTCCACTTT. Its protein is CASSFEGDSYNSPLHF.

The chain joins TRBV10-3 to TRBJ1-1, with D maybe TRBD1 (5 bases). Germline values: CDR1 ENHRY, CDR2 SYGVKD. The CDR3 is 14 residues long. The V gene lost 0 bases and the J gene lost 4 bases, with 9 bases spanning the gap. CDR3 nucleotides: TGTGCCATCAGTGAGTCGGACATCCCCACTGAAGCTTTCTTT. Translating it yields CAISESDIPTEAFF.

The rearrangement joins TRBV7-8 to TRBJ2-5; 8 positions match TRBD2. Germline CDR1 and CDR2: SGHVS and FQNEAQ. V was pared by 8 bases and J by 1 base, with 6 bases of the junction left unmatched. The CDR3 is 14 amino acids. CDR3 protein: CASSSGPFQETQYF. Here the CDR3 DNA reads TGTGCCAGCTCTAGCGGGCCCTTCCAAGAGACCCAGTACTTC.

The rearrangement links TRBV7-9 to TRBJ2-1; 7 positions agree with TRBD1. Germline V gene sequence: CDR1 SEHNR, CDR2 FQNEAQ (reference sequence). J lost 1 base, V lost 5 bases, and 8 bases had no gene match. The CDR3 totals 16 residues. The DNA for the CDR3 is TGTGCCAGCAGCAGCCTTGGGACAGCTTCCTACAATGAGCAGTTCTTC. Translating gives CASSSLGTASYNEQFF.

The rearrangement links TRBV5-3 to TRBJ2-1; possibly TRBD1 for D (5 bases). TRBV5-3 is given ORF status, its function remaining uncertain. V was pared by 4 bases and J by 9 bases, with 11 bases between. The CDR3 is 12 amino acids. CDR3 sequence (DNA): TGTGCCAGAAGCCCAGGGATCTGTGAGCAGTTCTTC. Protein: CARSPGICEQFF.

The chain uses TRBV9 and TRBJ2-2; maybe TRBD2 (5 bases). V lost 2 bases and J lost 6, with 14 bases in between. The CDR3 contains 15 residues. CDR1 and CDR2 from the germline V gene are SGDLS and YYNGEE. The CDR3 DNA reads TGTGCCAGCAGCGTTGACGGGATGGCCCCCGGGGAGCTGTTTTTT. This translates into CASSVDGMAPGELFF. Full variable domain (missing parts from reference TRBV9 and TRBJ2-2): DSGVTQTPKHLITATGQRVTLRCSPRSGDLSVYWYQQSLDQGLQFLIQYYNGEERAKGNILERFSAQQFPDLHSELNLSSLELGDSALYFCASSVDGMAPGELFFGEGSRLTVL.

V usage is TRBV30 and J usage is TRBJ1-5; D remains unclear. The CDR3 consists of 15 residues. CDR1 and CDR2 (germline): GTSNPN, SVGIG (reference sequence). With 2 bases removed from V and 2 bases from J, the gap between germline ends came to 13 bases. For the CDR3, the DNA is TGTGCCTGGAGTTCGGGTGCGAGTGGCAATCAGCCCCAGCATTTT. It specifies CAWSSGASGNQPQHF.

This chain uses TRBV2 with TRBJ1-5, with TRBD1 matching over 9 bases. CDR3 size: 16 residues. V dropped 3 bases and J dropped 1; count of bases not matched to a gene: 4. CDR1 is SNHLY and CDR2 is FYNNEI in the germline V gene. The DNA of the CDR3 is TGTGCCAGCAGTGATCTGGACAGGGGAAGCAATCAGCCCCAGCATTTT. Amino acids: CASSDLDRGSNQPQHF.